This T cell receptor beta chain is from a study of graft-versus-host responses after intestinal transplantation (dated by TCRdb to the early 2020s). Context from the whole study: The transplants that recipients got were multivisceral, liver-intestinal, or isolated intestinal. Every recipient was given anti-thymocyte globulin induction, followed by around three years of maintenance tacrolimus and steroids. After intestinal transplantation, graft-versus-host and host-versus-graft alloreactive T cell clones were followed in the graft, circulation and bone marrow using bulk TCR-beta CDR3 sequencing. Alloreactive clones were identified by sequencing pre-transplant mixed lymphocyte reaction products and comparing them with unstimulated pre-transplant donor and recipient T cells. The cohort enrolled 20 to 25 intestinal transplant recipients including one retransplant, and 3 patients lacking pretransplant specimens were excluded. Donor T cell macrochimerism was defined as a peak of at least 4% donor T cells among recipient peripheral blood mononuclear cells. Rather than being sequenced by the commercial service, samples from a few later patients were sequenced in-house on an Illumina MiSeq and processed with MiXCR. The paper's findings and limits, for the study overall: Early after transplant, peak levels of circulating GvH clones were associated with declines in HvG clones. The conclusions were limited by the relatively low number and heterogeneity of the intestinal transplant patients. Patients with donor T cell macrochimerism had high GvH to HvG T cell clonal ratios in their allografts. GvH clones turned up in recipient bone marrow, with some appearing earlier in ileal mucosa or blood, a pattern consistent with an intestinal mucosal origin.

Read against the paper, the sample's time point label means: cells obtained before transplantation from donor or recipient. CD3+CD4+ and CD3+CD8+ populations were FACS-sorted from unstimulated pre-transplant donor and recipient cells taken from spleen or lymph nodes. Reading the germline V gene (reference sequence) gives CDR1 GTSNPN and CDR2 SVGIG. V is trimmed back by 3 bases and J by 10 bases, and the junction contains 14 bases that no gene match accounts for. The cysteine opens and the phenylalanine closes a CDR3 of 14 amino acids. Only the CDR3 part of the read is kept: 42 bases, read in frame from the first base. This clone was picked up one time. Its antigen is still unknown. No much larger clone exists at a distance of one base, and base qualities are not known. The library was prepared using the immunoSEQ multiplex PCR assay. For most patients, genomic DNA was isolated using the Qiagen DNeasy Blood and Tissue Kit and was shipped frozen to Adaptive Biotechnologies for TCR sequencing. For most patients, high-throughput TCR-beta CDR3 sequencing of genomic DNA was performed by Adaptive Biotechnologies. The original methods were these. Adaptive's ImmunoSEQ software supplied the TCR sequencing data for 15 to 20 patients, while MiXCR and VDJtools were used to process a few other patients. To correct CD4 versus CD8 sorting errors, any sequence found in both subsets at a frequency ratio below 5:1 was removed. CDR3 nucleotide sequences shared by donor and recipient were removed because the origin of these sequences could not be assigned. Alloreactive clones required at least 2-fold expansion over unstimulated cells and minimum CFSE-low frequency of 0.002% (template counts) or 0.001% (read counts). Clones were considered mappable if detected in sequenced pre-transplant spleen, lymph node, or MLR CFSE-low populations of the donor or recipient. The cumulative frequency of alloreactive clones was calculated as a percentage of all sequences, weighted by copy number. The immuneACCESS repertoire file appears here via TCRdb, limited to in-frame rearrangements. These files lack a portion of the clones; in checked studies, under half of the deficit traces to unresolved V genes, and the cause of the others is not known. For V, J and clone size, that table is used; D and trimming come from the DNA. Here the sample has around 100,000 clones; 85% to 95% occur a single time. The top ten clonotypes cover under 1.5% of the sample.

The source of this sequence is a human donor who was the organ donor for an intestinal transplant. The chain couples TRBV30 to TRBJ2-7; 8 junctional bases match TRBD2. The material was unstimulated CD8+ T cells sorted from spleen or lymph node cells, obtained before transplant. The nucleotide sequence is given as TGTGCCTGGAGGCGGGGGGCGGGGGACCACCGACAGTACTTC. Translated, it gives CAWRRGAGDHRQYF.